The 10 T cell receptor beta chains listed next were all sequenced from one sample in a study of graft-versus-host responses after intestinal transplantation. The protocol was immunoSEQ multiplex PCR, while the TCRdb copy is restricted to in-frame clones and leaves out a portion. The sample yields approximately 32,000 clones, around 94% seen once. The source was PBMCs, collected 16 days after intestinal transplant. The receptors originated from a human patient who received an intestinal transplant, so some T cells may come from the graft donor.

The chain has TRBV9 and TRBJ2-7; the match to TRBD1 covers 7 bases. CDR1 and CDR2 from the germline V gene are SGDLS and YYNGEE. V shed 0 bases, J shed 4 bases, and the junction held 4 bases outside the gene matches. The CDR3 loop spans 14 amino acids. The CDR3 loop reads CASSVGQGDYEQYF. The CDR3 DNA reads as TGTGCCAGCAGCGTAGGGCAGGGGGATTACGAGCAGTACTTC.

The chain employs TRBV5-1 and TRBJ1-2; D may be TRBD1 (5 bases). V was trimmed by 3 bases and J by 6 bases, leaving 15 bases between them. This CDR3 region has 14 residues. CDR1 is SGHRS, CDR2 YFSETQ, per germline. The CDR3 DNA sequence: TGCGCCAGCAGCTCGACAGAGGGACGGAATGGCTACACCTTC. Protein sequence: CASSSTEGRNGYTF.

J is TRBJ2-7 and V is TRBV19; D is unclear. V gave up 5 bases and J gave up 0 bases, with 11 bases separating them. The CDR3 runs 14 residues. Germline V lookup: CDR1 LNHDA, CDR2 SQIVND (reference sequence). The CDR3 nucleotides read TGTGCCAGTAGTCACACCAGCAGCTCCTACGAGCAGTACTTC. Translating gives CASSHTSSSYEQYF.

There are a few counts of this clone. The chain has TRBV5-4 and TRBJ2-3; TRBD2 agrees at 12 bases. This CDR3 is 14 amino acids long. Per germline, CDR1 SGHNT and CDR2 YYREEE (reference sequence). The junction had 1 base not matched to a gene; V was cut back by 4 bases and J by 4 bases. The DNA of the CDR3 is TGTGCCAGCAGCACTAGCGGGAGGCCAGATACGCAGTATTTT. Residues: CASSTSGRPDTQYF.

This rearrangement joins TRBV7-9 to TRBJ2-7; 7 nucleotides line up with TRBD1. CDR3 size: 13 residues. Unmatched junction bases numbered 7, after V lost 8 bases and J lost 3 bases. Germline loops: CDR1 SEHNR, CDR2 FQNEAQ (reference sequence). CDR3 region: CASVDRDSYEQYF. As DNA, the CDR3 is TGTGCCAGCGTGGATCGGGACAGCTACGAGCAGTACTTC. The whole variable domain, filled in from reference TRBV7-9 and TRBJ2-7, reads DTGVSQNPRHKITKRGQNVTFRCDPISEHNRLYWYRQTLGQGPEFLTYFQNEAQLEKSRLLSDRFSAERPKGSFSTLEIQRTEQGDSAMYLCASVDRDSYEQYFGPGTRLTVT.

This clone was observed once. This chain connects TRBV27 to TRBJ1-1, with a tentative D call TRBD1 (5 bases). Germline-derived CDR1 and CDR2 are MNHEY and SMNVEV (reference sequence). This CDR3 contains 16 residues. V was cut by 8 bases and J by 0 bases, with 19 bases left in between. This CDR3 is CASRDLGATMNTEAFF. In DNA, the CDR3 is TGTGCCAGCCGGGACCTTGGTGCAACCATGAACACTGAAGCTTTCTTT.

This rearrangement joins TRBV7-8 to TRBJ1-6; D uncertain. In germline, CDR1 is SGHVS, CDR2 FQNEAQ. V lost 8 bases and J 2 bases, leaving 10 bases between the germline ends. The CDR3 spans 14 residues. As DNA, the CDR3 is TGTGCCAGCGGCGAAAATCCCTATAATTCACCCCTCCACTTT. Protein: CASGENPYNSPLHF.

The rearrangement joins TRBV28 to TRBJ1-1; D is possibly TRBD1 (5 bases). The germline V and J ends were trimmed by 5 bases and 2 bases, with 9 bases remaining between them. Germline loops: CDR1 MDHEN, CDR2 SYDVKM. The CDR3 length is 13 residues. The CDR3 loop is CASSMGRNTEAFF. The CDR3 DNA reads as TGTGCCAGCAGTATGGGACGTAACACTGAAGCTTTCTTT.

The chain joins TRBV7-2 to TRBJ2-7, with a weak D call TRBD2 (6 bases). Germline V gene sequence: CDR1 SGHTA, CDR2 FQGNSA. V was clipped by 3 bases and J by 0 bases, with 21 bases between them. This CDR3 contains 18 residues. The CDR3 DNA follows: TGTGCCAGCAGCTTTGTTTCGGCTAGCGCTATGAGCTCCTACGAGCAGTACTTC. It specifies CASSFVSASAMSSYEQYF.

The chain carries TRBV5-8 and TRBJ2-1; 9 bases map to TRBD2. Germline V gene lookup returns CDR1 SGHTS and CDR2 YDEGEE. Trimming at V came to 5 bases and at J to 6 bases, leaving 9 bases not matched to a gene. There are 15 residues in the CDR3. Here the CDR3 DNA reads TGTGCCAGCAGTCCCCTCGGACTAGCGCGCAATGAGCAGTTCTTC. Encoded protein: CASSPLGLARNEQFF.